The rows below give T cell receptor beta chains drawn from one sample of a study of cytomegalovirus exposure and HLA in healthy donors. Using immunoSEQ multiplex PCR, the repertoire was profiled, and TCRdb retains in-frame clones only, with some absent. The sample includes under 120,000 clones. The source material was PBMCs. The receptors come from a middle-aged man in good health and CMV-seronegative. CDR3s include the opening cysteine and the closing phenylalanine or tryptophan. A D gene is named only where the DNA matches it firmly.

>TRBJ1-1|TRBD1|TRBV18
TGTGCCAGCTCGCAACCGGGACAGCTCGAATGGGCTTTCTTT
CASSQPGQLEWAFF
>TRBJ1-1|-|TRBV7-2
TGTGCCAGCAGCTTACCGGGACAGAACACTGAAGCTTTCTTT
CASSLPGQNTEAFF
>TRBJ2-7|TRBD1|TRBV6-1
TGTGCCACCTGGGGACAGGGTTTGTACGAGCAGTACTTC
CATWGQGLYEQYF
>TRBJ2-2|-|TRBV5-8
TGTGCCAGCAGCGGAAGGACAGCCACCGGGGAGCTGTTTTTT
CASSGRTATGELFF
>TRBJ1-2|-|TRBV7-9
TGTGCCAGCAGCTTAGGAGGCGAGTACGGCTACACCTTC
CASSLGGEYGYTF
>TRBJ2-7|-|TRBV5-1
TGCGCCAGCAGCTCAGACGGACTCACCTACGAGCAGTACTTC
CASSSDGLTYEQYF
>TRBJ1-2|TRBD1|TRBV7-3
TGTGCCAGCAGTTCGGGACAGGGGGCGCGTGGGATCACCTTC
CASSSGQGARGITF
>TRBJ2-7|-|TRBV4-1
TGCGCCAGCAGCCAAGCCCCGGGGAGCTCCTACGAGCAGTACTTC
CASSQAPGSSYEQYF
>TRBJ2-5|TRBD2|TRBV7-9
TGTGCCAGCAGCTTAGGTGGGAGGGGTAGATTGGAAGACCAGTACTTC
CASSLGGRGRLEDQYF
>TRBJ1-2|-|TRBV7-2
TGTGCCAGCAGCCTAGGCAGGGAGGACTATGGCTACACCTTC
CASSLGREDYGYTF
>TRBJ2-3|-|TRBV29-1
TGCAGCGTTGCGCTGGCGGGCCTGGGAGATACGCAGTATTTT
CSVALAGLGDTQYF
>TRBJ2-6|-|TRBV7-9
TGTGCCAGCAGCTTACGAGGCTTGACTGGGGCCAACGTCCTGACTTTC
CASSLRGLTGANVLTF
>TRBJ2-7|TRBD1|TRBV18
TGTGCCAGCTCACCCACAGGGGACGAGCAGTACTTC
CASSPTGDEQYF
>TRBJ1-1|TRBD1|TRBV9
TGTGCCAGCAGCGTAGCGGGACAGTTGAACACTGAAGCTTTCTTT
CASSVAGQLNTEAFF
>TRBJ1-2|-|TRBV6-6
TGTGCCAGCAGCTATCGGTCCGGGGGCTATGGCTACACCTTC
CASSYRSGGYGYTF
>TRBJ1-2|-|TRBV27
TGTGCCAGCAGTAAAAGTCGAGGGCCTGGCTACACCTTC
CASSKSRGPGYTF
>TRBJ1-1|-|TRBV29-1
TGCAGCGTTGCTCGTGGAGGGCATACTGAAGCTTTCTTT
CSVARGGHTEAFF
>TRBJ2-7|TRBD1|TRBV10-3
TGTGCCATCAGTGCCCGTTTGGACAGGGGGACCTACGAGCAGTACTTC
CAISARLDRGTYEQYF
>TRBJ2-5|-|TRBV4-1
TGCGCCAGCAGCCAAGTGTGGCTTACGGAGACCCAGTACTTC
CASSQVWLTETQYF
>TRBJ1-1|TRBD1|TRBV18
TGTGCCAGCTCACCTTCGACAGGGTCGGGCTTGAAAGCTTTCTTT
CASSPSTGSGLKAFF
>TRBJ1-1|-|TRBV2
TGTGCCAGCAGGGGGGCCGGGGCTGTCACTGAAGCTTTCTTT
CASRGAGAVTEAFF
>TRBJ2-3|-|TRBV5-1
TGCGCCAGCAGCTTGTCGTCAGATACGCAGTATTTT
CASSLSSDTQYF
>TRBJ1-5|TRBD1|TRBV7-2
TGTGCCAGCAGCCTAAAGGACAGGGGGCGTTTTCAGCCCCAGCATTTT
CASSLKDRGRFQPQHF
>TRBJ1-3|TRBD1|TRBV30
TGTGCCGCGACAGGGGCTGGAAACACCATATATTTT
CAATGAGNTIYF
>TRBJ2-1|TRBD2|TRBV7-2
TGTGCCAGCAGCATGACTAGCGGATACAATGAGCAGTTCTTC
CASSMTSGYNEQFF
>TRBJ1-4|-|TRBV6-1
TGTGCCAGCAGTGAAATTCAGGCAGGGCCTGAAAAACTGTTTTTT
CASSEIQAGPEKLFF
>TRBJ2-2|-|TRBV10-3
TGTGCCATCAGTGAGTCGACAGGAGGGAACACCGGGGAGCTGTTTTTT
CAISESTGGNTGELFF
>TRBJ2-7|-|TRBV6-1
TGTGCCAGCAGTGAAACGCGTAACGGCTACGAGCAGTACTTC
CASSETRNGYEQYF
>TRBJ1-1|-|TRBV7-9
TGTGCCAGCAGTCTCGCCGGGGTGGAAGCTTTCTTT
CASSLAGVEAFF
>TRBJ1-2|TRBD1|TRBV5-8
TGTGCCAGCAGCTTGGGCGGACCAGGGGGTCGCTACACCTTC
CASSLGGPGGRYTF
>TRBJ2-1|TRBD2|TRBV14
TGTGCCAGCAGCCCTGGGACTAGCGGGACCTACAATGAGCAGTTCTTC
CASSPGTSGTYNEQFF
>TRBJ2-7|-|TRBV27
TGTGCCAGCGGAGGAGGCTTCCGGGCCTACGAGCAGTACTTC
CASGGGFRAYEQYF
>TRBJ2-7|-|TRBV13
TGTGCCAGCAGCTTCGGATCGACAGGTCCCTACGAGCAGTACTTC
CASSFGSTGPYEQYF
>TRBJ1-1|-|TRBV5-4
TGTGCCAGCAGCTTGCGGTCAGGGGTGGCCACTGAAGCTTTCTTT
CASSLRSGVATEAFF
>TRBJ2-3|TRBD2|TRBV19
TGTGCCTCTGGCCCGAACGGGAGGAGGGATACGCAGTATTTT
CASGPNGRRDTQYF
>TRBJ1-1|-|TRBV6-6
TGTGCCAGCAGTTACTTTGACAGGAACACTGAAGCTTTCTTT
CASSYFDRNTEAFF
>TRBJ2-7|-|TRBV4-2
TGTGCCAGCAGCCAAGATGGGACACCCTCCTACGAGCAGTACTTC
CASSQDGTPSYEQYF
>TRBJ1-1|-|TRBV29-1
TGCAGCGTTGAATCAGGTTCCTCGCAAGCTTTCTTT
CSVESGSSQAFF
>TRBJ1-5|-|TRBV6-5
TGTGCCAGCAGTCCCCGGCAGGGGAGTCAGCCCCAGCATTTT
CASSPRQGSQPQHF
>TRBJ2-3|TRBD1|TRBV5-1
TGCGCCAGCAGCTTGGGCGGACAGGCTAGCACAGATACGCAGTATTTT
CASSLGGQASTDTQYF
>TRBJ2-5|-|TRBV6-1
TGTGCCAGCAGTGAAGCATCAGGAAAAGACCAAGAGACCCAGTACTTC
CASSEASGKDQETQYF
>TRBJ1-1|TRBD1|TRBV7-9
TGTGCCAGCAGCTTAACCGGGACAGGTTACCCTGAAGCTTTCTTT
CASSLTGTGYPEAFF
>TRBJ2-7|TRBD2|TRBV10-2
TGCGCCAGCAGTGAGCCCAGCGGGGGTTCGGACGAGCAGTACTTC
CASSEPSGGSDEQYF
>TRBJ1-2|TRBD1|TRBV19
TGTGCCAGTAGTTACCCGGGACAGGGCGTTGGCTACACCTTC
CASSYPGQGVGYTF
>TRBJ1-5|-|TRBV12-5
TGTGCTAGTGGTTACTACGGCAGGGGAACGGGCCAGCCCCAGCATTTT
CASGYYGRGTGQPQHF
>TRBJ1-5|-|TRBV4-3
TGCGCCAGCAGCCAATCGGTGTATAGCAATCAGCCCCAGCATTTT
CASSQSVYSNQPQHF
>TRBJ2-7|-|TRBV6-5
TGTGCCAGCAGTTTGCACTCGGGACTTGGGTACGAGCAGTACTTC
CASSLHSGLGYEQYF
>TRBJ2-7|TRBD1|TRBV9
TGTGCCAGCAGCTACGGACAGGACCCTTACGAGCAGTACTTC
CASSYGQDPYEQYF
>TRBJ1-1|TRBD1|TRBV19
TGTGCCAGTAGTATCACAGGGGGGTACGCTGAAGCTTTCTTT
CASSITGGYAEAFF
>TRBJ2-1|-|TRBV4-3
TGCGCCAGCAGCCTCACAGGGCGGACCTACAATGAGCAGTTCTTC
CASSLTGRTYNEQFF
>TRBJ2-5|TRBD2|TRBV5-4
TGTGCCAGCAGCGCCTGGTCGGGGGGGGAAGAGACCCAGTACTTC
CASSAWSGGEETQYF
>TRBJ1-5|TRBD1|TRBV5-4
TGTGCCAGCAGCGAGGGACAGGGAGATCAGCCCCAGCATTTT
CASSEGQGDQPQHF